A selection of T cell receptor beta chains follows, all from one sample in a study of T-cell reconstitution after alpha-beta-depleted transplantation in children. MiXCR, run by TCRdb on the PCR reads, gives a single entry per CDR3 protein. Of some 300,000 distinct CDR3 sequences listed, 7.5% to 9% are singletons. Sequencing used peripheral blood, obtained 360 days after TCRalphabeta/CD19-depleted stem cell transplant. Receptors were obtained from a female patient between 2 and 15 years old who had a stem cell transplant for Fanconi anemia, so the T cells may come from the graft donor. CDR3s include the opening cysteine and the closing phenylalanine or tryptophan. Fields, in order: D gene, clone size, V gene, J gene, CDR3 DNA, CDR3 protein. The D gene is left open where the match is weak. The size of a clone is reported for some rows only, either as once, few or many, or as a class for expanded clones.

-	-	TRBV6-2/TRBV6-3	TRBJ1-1	TGTGCCAGCAGTTACCCGGTCGGGCCAAGCGACACTGAAGCTTTCTTT	CASSYPVGPSDTEAFF
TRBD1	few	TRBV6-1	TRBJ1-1	TGTGCCAGCAGTGAAGAACAGGGGTGGGCTGAAGCTTTCTTT	CASSEEQGWAEAFF
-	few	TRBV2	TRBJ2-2	TGTGCCAGCAGTGGCCGACAGAACACCGGGGAGCTGTTTTTT	CASSGRQNTGELFF
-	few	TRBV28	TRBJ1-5	TGTGCCAGCAGTTATCAGGGTGATCAGCCCCAGCATTTT	CASSYQGDQPQHF
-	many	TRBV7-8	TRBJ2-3	TGTGCCAGCAGCCTCTCCCCAAAGGGTGGCACAGATACGCAGTATTTT	CASSLSPKGGTDTQYF
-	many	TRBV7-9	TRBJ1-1	TGTGCCAGCAGCTTAGTCGGGCACCTTGAAGCTTTCTTT	CASSLVGHLEAFF
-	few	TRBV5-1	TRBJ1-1	TGCGCCAGCAGCTTGGGGCTGGGGGGCTGGTTGGACACTGAAGCTTTCTTT	CASSLGLGGWLDTEAFF
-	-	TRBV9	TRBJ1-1	TGTGCCAGCAGCGGGGGACCGCCCAGGGGTTATACTGAAGCTTTCTTT	CASSGGPPRGYTEAFF
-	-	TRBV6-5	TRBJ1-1	TGTGCCAGCAGTTTCAAGGACAGCTACACTGAAGCTTTCTTT	CASSFKDSYTEAFF
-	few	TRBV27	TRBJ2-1	TGTGCCAGCAGTCCCATCCTGACTAGTGGGAGCCCGTTGAATGAGCAGTTCTTC	CASSPILTSGSPLNEQFF
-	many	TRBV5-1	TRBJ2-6	TGCGCCAGCAGCTTGGTTGGGGCCTCTGGGGCCAACGTCCTGACTTTC	CASSLVGASGANVLTF
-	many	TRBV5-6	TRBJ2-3	TGTGCCAGCAGCTACTCGAGCGGGTCGGCAGATACGCAGTATTTT	CASSYSSGSADTQYF
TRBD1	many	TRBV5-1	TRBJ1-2	TGCGCCAGCAGCCCAGACAGGGGTGGCTACACCTTC	CASSPDRGGYTF
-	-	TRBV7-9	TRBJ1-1	TGTGCCAGCAGCTTGGTTATCGGGGGGAACACTGAAGCTTTCTTT	CASSLVIGGNTEAFF
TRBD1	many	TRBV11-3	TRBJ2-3	TGTGCCAGCAGCTTATCGGGACAGGGTCTCACAGATACGCAGTATTTT	CASSLSGQGLTDTQYF
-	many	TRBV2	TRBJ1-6	TGTGCCAGCAGCCCCTTTTTCGGGGTTTCGCGATCACCCCTCCACTTT	CASSPFFGVSRSPLHF
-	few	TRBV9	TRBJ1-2	TGTGCCAGCAGCGTAGCTCACGGGGCATATGGCTACACCTTC	CASSVAHGAYGYTF
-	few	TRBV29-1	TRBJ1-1	TGCAGCGTGAGGGCAAGTAGGGGTTTCCCCTTAAACACTGAAGCTTTCTTT	CSVRASRGFPLNTEAFF
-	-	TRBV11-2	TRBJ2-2	TGTGCCAGCAGGGGAACGAACACCGGGGAGCTGTTTTTT	CASRGTNTGELFF
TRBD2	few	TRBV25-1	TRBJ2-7	TGTGCCAGCAGTGAACTAGCGGGACTATCTCCCTACGAGCAGTACTTC	CASSELAGLSPYEQYF